The clone carrying this T cell receptor beta chain has only one observation. Antigen unknown. Method: immunoSEQ multiplex PCR; TCRdb's copy keeps in-frame clones and lacks some. The sample carries 410,000 or so clones, about 90% recorded once. The entry originates in a study of Ad26.COV2.S vaccination and SARS-CoV-2 variants. Treatment meaning: over 15 received Ad26.COV2.S at low or high dose, single or two shots; roughly 5 received placebo; per-sample allocation not given. Day 63 following the first vaccine or placebo injection was when the samples were taken. Study-level results: Measurement of non-spike TCR breadth gave similar results in vaccine and placebo recipients.

This CDR3 region has 15 residues. The V and J ends lost 2 bases and 4 bases respectively, with 13 bases between them. The V gene's germline CDR1 is MNHEY and CDR2 SVGAGI. The rearrangement uses TRBV6-5 and TRBJ2-3, with D perhaps matching TRBD1 (6 bases). The sequencing used peripheral blood, collected in a trial of Ad26.COV2.S vaccine versus placebo. The receptor comes from a person between 18 and 59 years old who received the Ad26.COV2.S COVID-19 vaccine or a placebo. The chain's CDR3 is CASSYANRDADTQYF. The CDR3 nucleotides read TGTGCCAGCAGTTACGCAAACAGGGACGCAGATACGCAGTATTTT.